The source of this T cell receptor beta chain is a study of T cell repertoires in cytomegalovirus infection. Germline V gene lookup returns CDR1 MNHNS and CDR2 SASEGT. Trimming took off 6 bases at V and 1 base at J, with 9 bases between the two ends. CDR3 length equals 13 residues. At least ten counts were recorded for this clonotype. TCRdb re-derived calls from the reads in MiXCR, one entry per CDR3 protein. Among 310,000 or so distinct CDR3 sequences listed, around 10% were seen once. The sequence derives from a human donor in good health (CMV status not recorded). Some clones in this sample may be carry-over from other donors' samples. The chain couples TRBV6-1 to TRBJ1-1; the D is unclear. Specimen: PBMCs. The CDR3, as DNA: TGTGCCAGCAGCCATGTAGGGAACACTGAAGCTTTCTTT. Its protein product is CASSHVGNTEAFF.